The entry below describes one TCR beta chain. Its antigen remains undetermined. One base away there is no much larger clone; base qualities are not given. The sample belongs to a study of blood T cell repertoires in COVID-19 (dated by TCRdb to 2018 to 2020). Concerning the study at large: Samples covering the acute and convalescent phases of COVID-19 were provided by collaborators in the United States, Italy and Spain. The repertoires were released in a freely available public database intended as a resource for research on the immune response to SARS-CoV-2. The dataset comprised deeply sampled blood TCRbeta repertoires from subjects exposed to, actively infected with, or recovered from COVID-19. The samples were drawn from the first 160 participants of the ongoing ImmuneRACE study and from 1,254 subjects provided by 6 global collaborators. Where HLA class I and class II types were available, the types were taken from metadata supplied by the sample provider, not from assay-based typing. The material from the prospective study consisted of cDNA or gDNA derived from T cells, B-cell-depleted T cells, or PBMCs. The sample metadata nearly always contained a de-identified subject ID, COVID-19 status, age in years and sex. Broader findings and caveats from the paper: The amount of clinical and demographic metadata varied by source and participant and was provided uncurated.

The immunoSEQ Assay, a bias-controlled multiplex PCR, was used to amplify TCRbeta CDR3 regions from genomic DNA. As for how the authors treated the data: Within the assay, amplification of reference gene primers was used to estimate how many nucleated cells each sample contained. Sequence reads were collapsed and filtered to measure the absolute abundance of every unique TCRbeta CDR3 rearrangement. For each sample, productive Simpson clonality was calculated as the square root of Simpson's diversity index over productive rearrangements. TCRdb holds this immuneACCESS table with in-frame rearrangements only. Some clones are missing; in checked studies, unresolved V genes explain under half, and the rest has no known cause. Clone size and V and J calls were adopted from that table, with D and trimming inferred from the DNA. In all, the sample holds just under 90,000 clones, and approximately 88% of those were seen once. The leading ten clones occupy around 0.47% of the sample.

The collaborating institutions used their own protocols to collect whole blood in K2EDTA tubes. For TCRbeta analysis, collaborator samples were shipped as frozen whole blood, as isolated PBMCs, or as DNA extracted from either sample type. The TCR was taken from a man aged 55 to 70 with acute or convalescent COVID-19. Sample: peripheral blood.

The CDR3 protein sequence reads: CASSPLRGNEKLFF. The DNA sequence is given as TGTGCCAGCAGCCCCCTAAGGGGTAATGAAAAACTGTTTTTT. The sequence links TRBV3-1 (or the pseudogene TRBV3-2) to TRBJ1-4; the D gene is possibly TRBD1, with 5 bases matching. Sequences LGHDT (CDR1) and YNNKEL (CDR2) are obtained from the germline V gene (reference sequence). The junction carries 10 bases between V and J, which are trimmed by 4 bases and 4 bases respectively. The CDR3 sequence holds 14 residues, the cysteine and phenylalanine included. This entry keeps only the CDR3 DNA: 42 bases, framed from base 1.